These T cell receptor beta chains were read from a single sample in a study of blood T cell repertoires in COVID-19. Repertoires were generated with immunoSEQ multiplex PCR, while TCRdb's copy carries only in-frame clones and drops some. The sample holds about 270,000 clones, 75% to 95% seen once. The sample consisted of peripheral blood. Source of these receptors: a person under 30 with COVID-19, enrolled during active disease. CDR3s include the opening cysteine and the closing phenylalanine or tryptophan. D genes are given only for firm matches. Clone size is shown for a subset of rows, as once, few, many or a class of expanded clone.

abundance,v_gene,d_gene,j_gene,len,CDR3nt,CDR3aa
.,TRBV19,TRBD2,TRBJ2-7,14,TGTGCCAGTAGTATGACTAGCGGGAGCTACGAGCAGTACTTC,CASSMTSGSYEQYF
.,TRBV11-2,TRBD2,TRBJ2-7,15,TGTGCCAGCAGCTTAAGCGGGAGTGGGTATTACGAGCAGTACTTC,CASSLSGSGYYEQYF
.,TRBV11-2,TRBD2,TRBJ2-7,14,TGTGCCAGCAGCCCAAGCGGGAGCTCCTACGAGCAGTACTTC,CASSPSGSSYEQYF
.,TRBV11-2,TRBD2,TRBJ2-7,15,TGTGCCAGCAGCTTGACTAGCGGGAGTCAAAACGAGCAGTACTTC,CASSLTSGSQNEQYF
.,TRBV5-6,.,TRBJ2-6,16,TGTGCCAGCAGCCTAGGAAGGGGGACTGGGGCCAACGTCCTGACTTTC,CASSLGRGTGANVLTF
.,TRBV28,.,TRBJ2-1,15,TGTGCCAGCAGTTTCCCGACATTTCAGGACAATGAGCAGTTCTTC,CASSFPTFQDNEQFF
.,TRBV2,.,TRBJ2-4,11,TGTGCCAGCAGTGCCGAAAACATTCAGTACTTC,CASSAENIQYF
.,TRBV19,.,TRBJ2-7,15,TGTGCCAGTAGTATAGTGGGAGGGGGCTCCTACGAGCAGTACTTC,CASSIVGGGSYEQYF
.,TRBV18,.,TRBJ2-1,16,TGTGCCAGCTCACGGGACTCCCCCGGGTCGGGCGATGAGCAGTTCTTC,CASSRDSPGSGDEQFF
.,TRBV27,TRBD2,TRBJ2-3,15,TGTGCCAGCAGTTCTAGCGGGAGGGGCCCAGATACGCAGTATTTT,CASSSSGRGPDTQYF
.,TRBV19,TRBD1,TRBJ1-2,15,TGTGCCAGTAGTAGCCGGGACAGAGCGCACTATGGCTACACCTTC,CASSSRDRAHYGYTF
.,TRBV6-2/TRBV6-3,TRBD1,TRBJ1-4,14,TGTGCCAGCAGCCAGGACAGGGGAACTGAAAAACTGTTTTTT,CASSQDRGTEKLFF
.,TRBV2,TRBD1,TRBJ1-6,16,TGTGCCAGCAGTGAAGCTAGAAGACAGGGTGTTCTAACCCTCCACTTT,CASSEARRQGVLTLHF
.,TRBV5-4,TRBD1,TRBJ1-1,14,TGTGCCAGCAGCCCCGGACAGGGAATCACTGAAGCTTTCTTT,CASSPGQGITEAFF
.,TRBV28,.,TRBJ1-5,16,TGTGCCAGCAGTGCCGGTGTGGGCAGGGGCAATCAGCCCCAGCATTTT,CASSAGVGRGNQPQHF
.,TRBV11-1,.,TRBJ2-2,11,TGTGCCAGCACCTCAACTGGGGAGCTGTTTTTT,CASTSTGELFF
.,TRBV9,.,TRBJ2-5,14,TGTGCCAGCAGCGTAGGTTCCGGGGGAGAGACCCAGTACTTC,CASSVGSGGETQYF
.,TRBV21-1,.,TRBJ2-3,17,TGTGCCAGCAGCAAAGTGATGACTAGCGGGTCCGAAGATACGCAGTATTTT,CASSKVMTSGSEDTQYF
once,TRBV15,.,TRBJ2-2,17,TGTGCCACCAGCAGTCCCGGGGGACGGCCGAACACCGGGGAGCTGTTTTTT,CATSSPGGRPNTGELFF
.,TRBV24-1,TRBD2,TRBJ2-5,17,TGTGCCACCAGTGAAATGACTAGCGGGAGTGGGCAAGAGACCCAGTACTTC,CATSEMTSGSGQETQYF
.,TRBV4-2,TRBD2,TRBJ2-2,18,TGTGCCAGCGCGCGGATACTCGGGACTAGCGGAGACACCGGGGAGCTGTTTTTT,CASARILGTSGDTGELFF
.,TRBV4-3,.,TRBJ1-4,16,TGCGCCAGCAGCCAAGAAGTCTCAGGTTATAATGAAAAACTGTTTTTT,CASSQEVSGYNEKLFF
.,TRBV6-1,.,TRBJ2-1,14,TGTGCCACCCAACAGGATCAGACCTACAATGAGCAGTTCTTC,CATQQDQTYNEQFF
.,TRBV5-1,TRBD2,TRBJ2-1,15,TGCGCCAGCATCCTAGCGGGAGGGCCTTTGGATGAGCAGTTCTTC,CASILAGGPLDEQFF
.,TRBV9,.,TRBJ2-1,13,TGTGCCAGCAGCGCCCCCGGAGGCAATGAGCAGTTCTTC,CASSAPGGNEQFF
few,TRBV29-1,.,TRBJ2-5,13,TGCAGCGTTGATAAGCTAGCCCAAGAGACCCAGTACTTC,CSVDKLAQETQYF
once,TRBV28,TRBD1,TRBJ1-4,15,TGTGCCAGCAGTTTTAGGGGACAGGGAACTGAAAAACTGTTTTTT,CASSFRGQGTEKLFF
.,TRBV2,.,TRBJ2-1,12,TGTGCCAGCGCCCGACTGGGGCTGGAGCAGTTCTTC,CASARLGLEQFF
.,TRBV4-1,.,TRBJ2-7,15,TGCGCCAGCAGCCAAGGCCACCAGGGGACCTACGAGCAGTACTTC,CASSQGHQGTYEQYF
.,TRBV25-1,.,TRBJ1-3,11,TGTGCCAGCGGGCTGCGAAACACCATATATTTT,CASGLRNTIYF
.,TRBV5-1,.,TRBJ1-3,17,TGCGCCAGCAGCTTGGTTATAGGTGGGGCCGCCGGAAACACCATATATTTT,CASSLVIGGAAGNTIYF
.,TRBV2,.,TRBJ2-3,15,TGTGCCAGCAGTGAGCGGGACAGTAGATCAGATACGCAGTATTTT,CASSERDSRSDTQYF
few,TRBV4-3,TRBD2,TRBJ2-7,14,TGCGCCAGCAGCCGTAGCGGGAAGGGCTACGAGCAGTACTTC,CASSRSGKGYEQYF
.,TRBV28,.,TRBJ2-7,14,TGTGCCAGCAGTACAGCGACAGTCTACTACGAGCAGTACTTC,CASSTATVYYEQYF
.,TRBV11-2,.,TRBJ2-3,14,TGTGCCAGCAGCTGGAGCGGAAACACAGATACGCAGTATTTT,CASSWSGNTDTQYF
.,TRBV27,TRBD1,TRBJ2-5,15,TGTGCCAGCAGTTTAGAGGGGACAGGGGCAGAGACCCAGTACTTC,CASSLEGTGAETQYF
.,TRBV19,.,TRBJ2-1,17,TGTGCCAGTAGTATTTGGACAGTTGAAAGCTCCTACAATGAGCAGTTCTTC,CASSIWTVESSYNEQFF
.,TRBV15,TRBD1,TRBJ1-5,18,TGTGCCACCAGCAGAGAATCCGGGACAGGAGGGTACAATCAGCCCCAGCATTTT,CATSRESGTGGYNQPQHF
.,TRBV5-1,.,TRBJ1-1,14,TGCGCCAGCAGCCCCCAGGGTTCGAACACTGAAGCTTTCTTT,CASSPQGSNTEAFF
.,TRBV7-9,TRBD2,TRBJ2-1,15,TGTGCCAGCAGCTCGACGGGGAGGGACTACAATGAGCAGTTCTTC,CASSSTGRDYNEQFF
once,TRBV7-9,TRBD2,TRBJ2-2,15,TGTGCCAGCAGGACAGCGGGAGAGTTCACCGGGGAGCTGTTTTTT,CASRTAGEFTGELFF
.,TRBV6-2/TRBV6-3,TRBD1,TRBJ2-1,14,TGTGCCAGCAGTTACAGGGGGCGGAATAATGAGCAGTTCTTC,CASSYRGRNNEQFF